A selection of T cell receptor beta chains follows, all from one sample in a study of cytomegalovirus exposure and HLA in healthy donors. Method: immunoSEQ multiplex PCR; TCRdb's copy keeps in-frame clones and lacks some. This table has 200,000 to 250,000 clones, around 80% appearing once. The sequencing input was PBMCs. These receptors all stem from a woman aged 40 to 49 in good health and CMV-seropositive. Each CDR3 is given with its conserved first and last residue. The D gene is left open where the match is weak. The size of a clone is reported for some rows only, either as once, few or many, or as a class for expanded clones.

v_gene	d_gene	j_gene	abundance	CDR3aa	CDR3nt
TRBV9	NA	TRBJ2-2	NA	CASSVGSTTGELFF	TGTGCCAGCAGCGTAGGCTCTACCACCGGGGAGCTGTTTTTT
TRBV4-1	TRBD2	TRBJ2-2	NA	CASSQALAGGPVGELFF	TGCGCCAGCAGCCAAGCTCTAGCGGGGGGGCCGGTCGGGGAGCTGTTTTTT
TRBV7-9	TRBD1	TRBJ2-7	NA	CASSSSPGQGAYEQYF	TGTGCCAGCAGCTCTAGCCCGGGACAGGGGGCCTACGAGCAGTACTTC
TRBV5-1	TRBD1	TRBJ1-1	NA	CASRQGQPNTEAFF	TGCGCCAGCAGACAGGGACAGCCGAACACTGAAGCTTTCTTT
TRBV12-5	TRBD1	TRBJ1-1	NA	CASRGTGVGSSFLTEAFF	TGTGCTAGTAGGGGGACAGGGGTCGGAAGTAGTTTTCTCACTGAAGCTTTCTTT
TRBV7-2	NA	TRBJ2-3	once	CASSLGRVTDTQYF	TGTGCCAGCAGCTTGGGCAGGGTCACAGATACGCAGTATTTT
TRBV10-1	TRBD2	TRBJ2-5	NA	CAILSGLKETQYF	TGCGCCATCCTTAGCGGGCTGAAAGAGACCCAGTACTTC
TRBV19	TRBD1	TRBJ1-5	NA	CASSIRTGGQPQHF	TGTGCCAGTAGTATTCGGACAGGGGGGCAGCCCCAGCATTTT
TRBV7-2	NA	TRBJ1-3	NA	CASSLAGVGNTIYF	TGTGCCAGCAGCTTAGCCGGGGTTGGAAACACCATATATTTT
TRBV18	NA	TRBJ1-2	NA	CASSAGDYGYTF	TGTGCCAGCTCAGCAGGGGACTATGGCTACACCTTC
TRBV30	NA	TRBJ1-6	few	CAWVSKGYNSPLHF	TGTGCCTGGGTTAGCAAGGGGTATAATTCACCCCTCCACTTT
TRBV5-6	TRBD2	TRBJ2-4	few	CASSLGLAGTDNIQYF	TGTGCCAGCAGCCTGGGACTAGCGGGAACAGATAACATTCAGTACTTC
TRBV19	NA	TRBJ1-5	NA	CASSRGQNQPQHF	TGTGCCAGTAGTCGTGGACAGAATCAGCCCCAGCATTTT
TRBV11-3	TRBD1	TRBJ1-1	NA	CASSFTGENTEAFF	TGTGCCAGCAGCTTCACAGGGGAGAACACTGAAGCTTTCTTT
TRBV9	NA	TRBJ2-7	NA	CASSSGDSYEQYF	TGTGCCAGCAGCTCTGGAGACAGTTACGAGCAGTACTTC
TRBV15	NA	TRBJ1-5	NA	CATSPDRYSNQPQHF	TGTGCCACCAGCCCCGACAGGTATAGCAATCAGCCCCAGCATTTT
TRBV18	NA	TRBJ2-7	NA	CASSPRGNPYEQYF	TGTGCCAGCTCACCACGAGGGAACCCCTACGAGCAGTACTTC
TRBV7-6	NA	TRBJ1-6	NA	CASSLVYLGSRSNSPLHF	TGTGCCAGCAGCTTAGTATACTTGGGGAGTCGGTCTAATTCACCCCTCCACTTT
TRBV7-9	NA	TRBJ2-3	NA	CASTGVADTQYF	TGTGCCAGCACAGGGGTAGCAGATACGCAGTATTTT
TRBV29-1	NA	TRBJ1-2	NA	CSVGGQWSYTF	TGCAGCGTTGGAGGACAGTGGAGCTACACCTTC
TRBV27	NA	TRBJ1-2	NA	CASSSGANYGYTF	TGTGCCAGCAGTTCAGGGGCTAACTATGGCTACACCTTC
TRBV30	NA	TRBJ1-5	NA	CAWSEGPGDQPQHF	TGTGCCTGGAGTGAGGGTCCGGGGGATCAGCCCCAGCATTTT
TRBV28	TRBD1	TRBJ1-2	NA	CASSWGTGNYGYTF	TGTGCCAGCAGCTGGGGGACAGGGAACTATGGCTACACCTTC
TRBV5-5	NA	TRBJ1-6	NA	CASSLTLYNSPLHF	TGTGCCAGCAGCTTAACCCTATATAATTCACCCCTCCACTTT
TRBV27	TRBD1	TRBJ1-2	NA	CASRPDSGGGYGGYTF	TGTGCCAGCAGACCCGACTCAGGGGGCGGGTACGGCGGCTACACCTTC
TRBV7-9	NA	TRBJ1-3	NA	CASSLGVSGNTIYF	TGTGCCAGCAGCCTAGGAGTCTCTGGAAACACCATATATTTT
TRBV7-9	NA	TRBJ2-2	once	CASSPPASTGELFF	TGTGCCAGCAGCCCCCCAGCGAGCACCGGGGAGCTGTTTTTT
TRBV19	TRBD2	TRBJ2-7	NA	CASSISSSGSSYEQYF	TGTGCCAGTAGTATATCTTCTAGCGGGAGCTCCTACGAGCAGTACTTC
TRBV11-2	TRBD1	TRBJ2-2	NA	CASRLRTGGNGELFF	TGTGCCAGCAGATTAAGGACAGGGGGCAACGGGGAGCTGTTTTTT